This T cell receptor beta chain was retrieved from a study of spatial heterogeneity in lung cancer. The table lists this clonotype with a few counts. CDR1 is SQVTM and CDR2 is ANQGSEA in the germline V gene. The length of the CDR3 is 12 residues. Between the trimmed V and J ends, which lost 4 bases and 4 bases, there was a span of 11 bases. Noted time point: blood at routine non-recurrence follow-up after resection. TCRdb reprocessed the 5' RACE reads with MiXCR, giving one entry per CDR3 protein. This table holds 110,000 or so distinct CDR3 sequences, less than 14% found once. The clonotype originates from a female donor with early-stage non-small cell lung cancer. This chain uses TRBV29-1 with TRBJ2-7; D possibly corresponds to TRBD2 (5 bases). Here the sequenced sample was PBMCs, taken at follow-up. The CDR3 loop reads CSVGESGYEQYF. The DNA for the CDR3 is TGCAGCGTTGGGGAGTCTGGGTACGAGCAGTACTTC.